These 17 T cell receptor beta chains were sequenced from one sample in a study of blood T cells in healthy people across ages (dated by TCRdb to between 2015 and 2016). Receptors were amplified or captured by 5' RACE. A second PCR of roughly 7 to 11 cycles was performed with a sample-barcoded 5' primer and a J-beta primer mix. Starting from the raw public reads, TCRdb applied fastp trimming at Q25, assembled clones with MiXCR and retained in-frame beta chains. CDR3 protein duplicates are merged, each entry listing the most common genes and DNA. The sample table records some 1.8 million distinct CDR3 sequences; around 40% of these occur just once. The ten top clones hold more than 20% of the sample. The material sequenced was blood. These receptors came from a human donor in good health.

This clonotype was seen a handful of times. The J gene is TRBJ2-2, the V gene TRBV20-1; D perhaps matches TRBD2 (7 bases). The CDR3 totals 14 residues. V shed 3 bases and J shed 4 bases, with 12 bases lying between them. Per germline, CDR1 DFQATT and CDR2 SNEGSKA (reference sequence). The CDR3 nucleotides are TGCAGTGCTAGGGCAGGGGAGGGCACCGGGGAGCTGTTTTTT. As protein: CSARAGEGTGELFF.

The chain joins TRBV7-3 to TRBJ2-3; unclear D gene. Trimming removed 5 bases from V and 0 bases from J, with 9 bases in between. Germline loops: CDR1 SGHTA, CDR2 FQGTGA. This CDR3 comprises 14 residues. The DNA for the CDR3 is TGTGCCAGCAGCGTCGATACTAGCACAGATACGCAGTATTTT. Protein product: CASSVDTSTDTQYF.

The chain recombines TRBV3-1 with TRBJ2-1; 8 nucleotides match TRBD1. Germline V gene sequence: CDR1 LGHDT, CDR2 YNNKEL (reference sequence). Trimming at V came to 3 bases and at J to 4 bases, leaving 5 bases not matched to a gene. CDR3 size: 15 residues. CDR3 DNA sequence: TGTGCCAGCAGCCACTGGGACAGGCCTTACAATGAGCAGTTCTTC. Amino acids: CASSHWDRPYNEQFF.

The rearrangement joins TRBV28 to TRBJ1-4; the match to TRBD1 covers 11 bases. The CDR3 runs to 15 residues. The germline gives CDR1 MDHEN, CDR2 SYDVKM. J was trimmed by 9 bases and V by 6 bases; bases with no gene match: 9. In nucleotides, the CDR3 is TGTGCCAGCAGCTTCCCGGGGACAGGGGGGAAAAAACTGTTTTTT. Translated: CASSFPGTGGKKLFF.

This chain uses TRBV25-1 with TRBJ2-3; 7 bases are shared with TRBD1. The CDR3 consists of 15 residues. Trimming took 5 bases from V and 2 from J; bases not matched to a gene: 7. Germline V CDR1 and CDR2: MGHDK, SYGVNS. The CDR3 reads CASSPGTVPTDTQYF. The CDR3 coding sequence is TGTGCCAGCAGTCCCGGGACAGTCCCCACAGATACGCAGTATTTT.

The chain joins TRBV4-1 to TRBJ1-1; TRBD1 is a possible D gene (5 bases). Germline loops: CDR1 MGHRA, CDR2 YSYEKL. V lost 0 bases to trimming and J lost 1 base, with 21 bases between them. This CDR3 spans 19 amino acids. The CDR3 DNA sequence: TGCGCCAGCAGCCAAGATAAATTCGGGACCAGGCGACCGAACACTGAAGCTTTCTTT. This encodes CASSQDKFGTRRPNTEAFF.

The V call is TRBV29-1, the J call TRBJ1-2; 11 nucleotides match TRBD1. The CDR3 has 13 amino acids. The ends lost 3 bases at V and 7 bases at J; junction bases unmatched: 4. CDR1 SQVTM and CDR2 ANQGSEA come from the germline V gene. This CDR3 is CSVEDRGQVGYTF. The CDR3 nucleotides are TGCAGCGTTGAGGACAGGGGGCAGGTTGGCTACACCTTC. The full variable domain, in which reference TRBV29-1 and TRBJ1-2 provide the parts outside the CDR3, is SAVISQKPSRDICQRGTSLTIQCQVDSQVTMMFWYRQQPGQSLTLIATANQGSEATYESGFVIDKFPISRPNLTFSTLTVSNMSPEDSSIYLCSVEDRGQVGYTFGSGTRLTVV.

The J gene is TRBJ1-2, the V gene TRBV12-3 or TRBV12-4, with unresolved D. This CDR3 is built from 15 residues. V was trimmed by 5 bases and J by 2 bases, leaving 15 bases between them. The CDR3 nucleotides are TGTGCCAGCAGTCCAATGAGAATGTGGAACTATGGCTACACCTTC. Amino acids: CASSPMRMWNYGYTF.

This clonotype was seen many times. The chain joins TRBV10-3 to TRBJ2-5; D uncertain. CDR1 is ENHRY and CDR2 is SYGVKD in the germline V gene. This CDR3 has 16 residues. V was clipped by 3 bases and J by 5 bases, with 19 bases between them. The CDR3, as DNA: TGTGCCATCAGTGAATCCTTGGGCCCCCCAAGGGAGACCCAGTACTTC. Protein sequence: CAISESLGPPRETQYF.

This clonotype was counted between two and nine times. The CDR3 DNA follows: TGTGCCAGCAGTTTCGATAGCGGGGGCCTATACGAGCAGTACTTC. Its protein is CASSFDSGGLYEQYF. The J gene is TRBJ2-7, the V gene TRBV12-3 or TRBV12-4; 9 nucleotides match TRBD2. The CDR3 covers 15 residues. The V and J ends lost 3 bases and 4 bases, in that order; junction bases with no gene match: 7.

This clonotype was seen only a few times. The genes are TRBV4-3 and TRBJ1-2; weak D call: TRBD1 (5 bases). The CDR3 extends over 12 amino acids. The germline CDR1 and CDR2 sequences are LGHNA and YSLEER. The V end lost 6 bases, the J end lost 7 bases, and 12 bases lay between the germline ends. As DNA, the CDR3 is TGCGCCAGCAGTCACGGCGGGGGTGGCTACACCTTC. Its protein is CASSHGGGGYTF.

The chain joins TRBV7-6 to TRBJ2-7, with D uncertain. Per germline, CDR1 SGHVS and CDR2 FNYEAQ. With 1 base removed from V and 2 bases from J, the gap between germline ends came to 18 bases. The CDR3 length is 17 residues. The chain's CDR3 is CASSLGYLGGATYEQYF. CDR3 sequence (DNA): TGTGCCAGCAGCTTAGGGTATTTGGGCGGAGCAACCTACGAGCAGTACTTC.

V is TRBV6-2 or TRBV6-3 and J is TRBJ2-1; TRBD2 aligns across 11 bases. This CDR3 spans 15 amino acids. The V gene's germline CDR1 is MNHEY and CDR2 SVGEGT. V lost 6 bases, J lost 1 base, and 2 bases stayed unmatched. CDR3 nucleotides: TGTGCCAGCAGGGGACTAGCGGAATCCTACAATGAGCAGTTCTTC. This codes for CASRGLAESYNEQFF.

The genes are TRBV6-5 and TRBJ1-1; tentative D call: TRBD1 (5 bases). Germline V gene sequence: CDR1 MNHEY, CDR2 SVGAGI. V was clipped by 6 bases and J by 6 bases, with 11 bases between them. CDR3 length equals 12 residues. Here the CDR3 DNA reads TGTGCCAGCAGCAAAACGACAGCTGAAGCTTTCTTT. It is translated as CASSKTTAEAFF.

The rearrangement uses TRBV7-2 and TRBJ2-1; no clear D gene. CDR3 length: 18 amino acids. The V gene's germline CDR1 is SGHTA and CDR2 FQGNSA. V was shortened by 1 base and J by 1 base, with 17 bases between the two germline ends. The CDR3 spells CASSLGISLYHSYNEQFF. CDR3 bases: TGTGCCAGCAGCTTAGGTATTTCGCTCTACCATTCCTACAATGAGCAGTTCTTC.

The table lists this clonotype with a few counts. The chain has TRBV20-1 and TRBJ1-1; D might be TRBD1 (6 bases). This CDR3 has 17 amino acids. V was trimmed by 3 bases and J by 1 base, leaving 21 bases between them. Looked up from germline, CDR1 is DFQATT and CDR2 is SNEGSKA (reference sequence). CDR3: CSASLQGKGVGNTEAFF. The CDR3 DNA follows: TGCAGTGCTAGTCTACAGGGAAAGGGGGTAGGGAACACTGAAGCTTTCTTT.

The chain combines TRBV19 with TRBJ2-7; TRBD2 agrees at 8 bases. The CDR3 length is 14 residues. Germline V gives CDR1 LNHDA, CDR2 SQIVND (reference sequence). J lost 0 bases, V lost 5 bases, and 3 bases had no gene match. In DNA, the CDR3 is TGTGCCAGTAGTTCGGGGGGGAACTCCTACGAGCAGTACTTC. Encoded protein: CASSSGGNSYEQYF.